A single sample gave rise to the 20 T cell receptor beta chains below, sequenced in a study of cytotoxic CD8 clonotypes in ibrutinib-treated CLL. TCRdb's copy holds only in-frame clones and misses some; the assay was immunoSEQ multiplex PCR. In the table there are approximately 30,000 clones, roughly 50% of which are singletons. The sample consisted of PBMCs, taken before ibrutinib treatment. These TCRs come from a human donor with chronic lymphocytic leukemia.

Only a few counts were recorded for this clone. This chain links TRBV19 with TRBJ1-2, with TRBD1 as a possible D gene (5 bases). The germline V gene encodes CDR1 LNHDA and CDR2 SQIVND (reference sequence). This CDR3 contains 14 residues. The V end was cut by 1 base, the J end by 2 bases, with 8 bases between. CDR3: CASSIVGANYGYTF. DNA of the CDR3: TGTGCCAGTAGTATAGTCGGGGCGAACTATGGCTACACCTTC. The full variable domain, completed using reference TRBV19 and TRBJ1-2, is DGGITQSPKYLFRKEGQNVTLSCEQNLNHDAMYWYRQDPGQGLRLIYYSQIVNDFQKGDIAEGYSVSREKKESFPLTVTSAQKNPTAFYLCASSIVGANYGYTFGSGTRLTVV.

V usage is TRBV6-5 and J usage is TRBJ2-7; 7 nucleotides align to TRBD2. Trimming took 4 bases from V and 4 from J; bases not matched to a gene: 10. The CDR3 runs to 15 residues. CDR1 is MNHEY, CDR2 SVGAGI, per germline. This CDR3 is CASSLDGRDRYEQYF. The CDR3 DNA reads as TGTGCCAGCAGTTTGGATGGGAGGGATCGGTACGAGCAGTACTTC.

This clone is labeled medium-sized. J is TRBJ2-3 and V is TRBV28; D is possibly TRBD2 (6 bases). The CDR3 spans 15 residues. Trimming took 5 bases from V and 2 from J, leaving 14 bases between them. The germline V gene encodes CDR1 MDHEN and CDR2 SYDVKM. CDR3: CASSPPSALTDTQYF. CDR3 nucleotides: TGTGCCAGCAGTCCCCCTAGCGCTCTCACAGATACGCAGTATTTT.

The V call is TRBV4-2, the J call TRBJ2-5, with no clear D. The CDR3 contains 12 residues. Per the germline V gene, CDR1 is LGHNA and CDR2 is YNFKEQ. V lost 5 bases and J lost 5, with 9 bases in between. For the CDR3, the DNA is TGTGCCAGCAGCTCACCTCAGGAGACCCAGTACTTC. Protein product: CASSSPQETQYF.

On this clone: An end of the junction differs from the germline gene, which may be a read error. DNA for the CDR3: TGTGCCAGCAGTATCGGTGCCGGGGCCAACGTCCTGACTTTC. Encoded protein: CASSIGAGANVLTF. The rearrangement joins TRBV19 to TRBJ2-6; no firm D call. CDR1 is LNHDA and CDR2 is SQIVND in the germline V gene (reference sequence). This CDR3 comprises 14 residues. Filled out from reference TRBV19 and TRBJ2-6, the complete variable domain reads DGGITQSPKYLFRKEGQNVTLSCEQNLNHDAMYWYRQDPGQGLRLIYYSQIVNDFQKGDIAEGYSVSREKKESFPLTVTSAQKNPTAFYLCASSIGAGANVLTFGAGSRLTVL.

This clone was seen only once. The rearrangement links TRBV18 to TRBJ2-7; 8 bases line up with TRBD1. V shed 4 bases and J 5 bases; nucleotides not matched to a gene: 4. The CDR3 runs 13 residues. Germline CDR1 and CDR2: KGHSH and LQKENI. CDR3 sequence reads: CASSLQGANEQYF. The CDR3, as DNA: TGTGCCAGCTCACTCCAGGGGGCCAACGAGCAGTACTTC.

The chain employs TRBV10-3 and TRBJ1-4; D gene unclear. Germline-derived CDR1 and CDR2 are ENHRY and SYGVKD. The V end lost 4 bases, the J end lost 3 bases, and 6 bases lay between the germline ends. The CDR3 covers 13 residues. This CDR3 is CAISARPNEKLFF. The CDR3 bases are TGTGCCATCAGTGCCCGGCCTAATGAAAAACTGTTTTTT.

This chain connects TRBV5-4 to TRBJ2-5; D might be TRBD1 or TRBD2, each matching 6 bases. V was cut by 2 bases and J by 5 bases, with 13 bases left in between. Germline V gene data show CDR1 as SGHNT and CDR2 as YYREEE (reference sequence). The CDR3 sequence is 14 residues long. CDR3 DNA: TGTGCCAGCAGCTTCGGGGGCCCGGGGGAGACCCAGTACTTC. This codes for CASSFGGPGETQYF.

This chain's CDR3 is CASSQQQGGNTEAFF. In nucleotides, the CDR3 is TGTGCCAGCTCACAACAACAGGGAGGCAACACTGAAGCTTTCTTT. V is TRBV18 and J is TRBJ1-1, with a tentative D call TRBD1 (6 bases). Germline CDR1 is KGHSH and CDR2 is LQKENI. Trimming shortened V by 4 bases and J by 2 bases, and 14 bases separated the two germline ends. The CDR3 extends over 15 amino acids. The complete variable domain, with remaining parts taken from reference TRBV18 and TRBJ1-1, reads NAGVMQNPRHLVRRRGQEARLRCSPMKGHSHVYWYRQLPEEGLKFMVYLQKENIIDESGMPKERFSAEFPKEGPSILRIQQVVRGDSAAYFCASSQQQGGNTEAFFGQGTRLTVV.

The chain combines TRBV10-3 with TRBJ2-7; a possible D gene is TRBD2 (6 bases). This CDR3 region has 13 residues. Trimming cost V 6 bases and J 3 bases, with 12 bases left between them. The germline gives CDR1 ENHRY, CDR2 SYGVKD. CDR3 loop: CAIRPGLLYEQYF. For the CDR3, the DNA is TGTGCCATCAGACCGGGACTTCTCTACGAGCAGTACTTC.

This clone has more than one count but fewer than ten. This chain connects TRBV2 to TRBJ2-6; possibly TRBD1 for D (5 bases). CDR1 is SNHLY, CDR2 FYNNEI, per germline. The CDR3 is 16 residues long. V was trimmed by 4 bases and J by 0 bases, leaving 10 bases between them. The DNA of the CDR3 is TGTGCCAGCAGTGGTGACAGTGCCTCTGGGGCCAACGTCCTGACTTTC. It yields the protein CASSGDSASGANVLTF.

The CDR3 DNA sequence: TGTGCCAGCAGCTTAGGACCGGGCGCCTCCTACGAGCAGTACTTC. Protein product: CASSLGPGASYEQYF. The V gene is TRBV7-2, the J gene TRBJ2-7, with D unclear. The CDR3 sequence is 15 residues long. The V end lost 1 base, the J end lost 0 bases, and 10 bases lay between the germline ends. CDR1 is SGHTA and CDR2 is FQGNSA in the germline V gene.

This clone was found a few times. This rearrangement joins TRBV18 to TRBJ2-7; 8 bases are shared with TRBD2. Germline assignment: CDR1 KGHSH and CDR2 LQKENI. After removal of 4 bases from V and 7 bases from J, the junction contained 6 bases not matched to a gene. The CDR3 runs to 13 residues. CDR3 region: CASSLGTREEQYF. For the CDR3, the DNA is TGTGCCAGCTCACTGGGGACTAGGGAAGAGCAGTACTTC.

The chain links TRBV6-1 to TRBJ1-2; 7 positions agree with TRBD1. CDR3 length: 13 residues. V dropped 6 bases and J dropped 4; count of bases not matched to a gene: 5. Germline-derived CDR1 and CDR2 are MNHNS and SASEGT. The CDR3 here is CASRHRDSYGYTF. Written as DNA, the CDR3 is TGTGCCAGCAGACACCGGGACAGCTATGGCTACACCTTC.

V gene TRBV11-2 combines with J gene TRBJ2-7, with D tentatively TRBD1 (5 bases). Germline-derived CDR1 and CDR2 are SGHAT and FQNNGV. V was trimmed by 1 base and J by 2 bases, leaving 12 bases between them. The CDR3 spans 15 residues. CDR3 bases: TGTGCCAGCAGCTTAGGGGCAGGGCCCCCCTACGAGCAGTACTTC. It yields the protein CASSLGAGPPYEQYF.

The genes are TRBV19 and TRBJ2-7; TRBD1 matches at 10 bases. CDR3 length: 13 residues. V lost 7 bases to trimming and J lost 4 bases; unmatched junction nucleotides: 4. Germline V gene lookup returns CDR1 LNHDA and CDR2 SQIVND (reference sequence). Here the CDR3 DNA reads TGTGCCAGTAAACGGACAGGGGGTTACGAGCAGTACTTC. It translates to CASKRTGGYEQYF.

There are a few counts of this clone. The V call is TRBV7-6, the J call TRBJ1-1; D call uncertain. CDR1 SGHVS and CDR2 FNYEAQ come from the germline V gene. V lost 1 base to trimming and J lost 5 bases, with 8 bases between them. The CDR3 is made up of 13 amino acids. The CDR3 sequence is CASSLGRETEAFF. The CDR3 DNA follows: TGTGCCAGCAGCTTAGGGAGGGAGACTGAAGCTTTCTTT.

There are a few counts of this clone. The chain joins TRBV19 to TRBJ1-4; D not certain. V was cut by 6 bases and J by 2 bases, with 10 bases left in between. Germline V lookup: CDR1 LNHDA, CDR2 SQIVND (reference sequence). This CDR3 comprises 14 residues. The CDR3: CASRYKVTNEKLFF. In DNA form, the CDR3 reads TGTGCCAGTAGATACAAGGTGACTAATGAAAAACTGTTTTTT.

A remark on this clone: At one end, the junction sequence differs from germline, possibly due to a read error. The rearrangement links TRBV10-3 to TRBJ1-2, with D maybe TRBD1 (6 bases). The CDR3 has 16 amino acids. Germline V gene sequence: CDR1 ENHRY, CDR2 SYGVKD. CDR3 sequence (DNA): TGTGCCAGCAGTTCCCCCTGGACAGTTCCCAACTATGGCTACACCTTC. Protein sequence: CASSSPWTVPNYGYTF.

This sequence joins TRBV6-6 and TRBJ1-5; D uncertain. V lost 2 bases and J 3 bases, leaving 11 bases between the germline ends. The CDR3 totals 15 residues. Germline V lookup: CDR1 MNHNY, CDR2 SVGAGI (reference sequence). In DNA, the CDR3 is TGTGCCAGCAGTTACCAGTCGGTTTTCAATCAGCCCCAGCATTTT. Amino acids: CASSYQSVFNQPQHF.